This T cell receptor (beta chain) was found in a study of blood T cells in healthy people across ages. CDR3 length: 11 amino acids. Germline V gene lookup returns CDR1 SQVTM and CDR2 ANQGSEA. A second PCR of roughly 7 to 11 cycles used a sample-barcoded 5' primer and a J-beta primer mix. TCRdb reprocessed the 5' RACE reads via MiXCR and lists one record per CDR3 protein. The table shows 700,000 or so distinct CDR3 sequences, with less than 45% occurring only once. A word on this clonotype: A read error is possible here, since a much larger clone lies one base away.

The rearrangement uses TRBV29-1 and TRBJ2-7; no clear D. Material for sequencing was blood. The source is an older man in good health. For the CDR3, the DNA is TGCGGCGTTGTGCTCGGCTACGAGCAGTACTTC. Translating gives CGVVLGYEQYF.